A single sample gave rise to the 26 T cell receptor beta chains below, sequenced in a study of CD8+ T cells in alopecia areata. As the sequencing template, cDNA was produced by extracting RNA and reverse transcribing it. The assay was immunoSEQ multiplex PCR, and TCRdb's table has in-frame clones only and misses some. The sample has 200,000 or so clones; approximately 47% are singletons. As to treatment: oral pan-JAK inhibitor, 5-10 mg twice daily. Sequencing was performed on CD4+ T cells sorted from blood, taken at approximately week 36, from a patient treated with tofacitinib. The source of these receptors is a human donor with alopecia areata.

The genes are TRBV7-2 and TRBJ2-5; the match to TRBD1 covers 7 bases. Germline-derived CDR1 and CDR2 are SGHTA and FQGNSA. The CDR3 runs 14 residues. The trim removed 4 bases at V and 0 bases at J, leaving 2 bases unmatched. The DNA for the CDR3 is TGTGCCAGCAGCTACAGGGGATACCAAGAGACCCAGTACTTC. Translating gives CASSYRGYQETQYF.

The chain links TRBV7-2 to TRBJ2-7, with D possibly being TRBD2 (6 bases). Germline V gene lookup returns CDR1 SGHTA and CDR2 FQGNSA. V was trimmed by 5 bases and J by 0 bases, leaving 20 bases between them. This CDR3 has 17 residues. The CDR3 sequence is CASSPHGGTRSSYEQYF. For the CDR3, the DNA is TGTGCCAGCAGCCCCCATGGCGGGACCAGAAGCTCCTACGAGCAGTACTTC. Complete variable domain (other parts from reference TRBV7-2 and TRBJ2-7): GAGVSQSPSNKVTEKGKDVELRCDPISGHTALYWYRQSLGQGLEFLIYFQGNSAPDKSGLPSDRFSAERTGGSVSTLTIQRTQQEDSAVYLCASSPHGGTRSSYEQYFGPGTRLTVT.

In this sample, this clone turned up a few times. The V gene is TRBV19, the J gene TRBJ2-6, with 8 bases that match TRBD2. The CDR3 consists of 19 residues. The ends lost 7 bases at V and 0 bases at J; junction bases unmatched: 14. Germline CDR1 is LNHDA and CDR2 is SQIVND (reference sequence). The CDR3 DNA follows: TGTGCCAGTACACAGGGCAGCGGGAGAGGGGGCTCTGGGGCCAACGTCCTGACTTTC. As protein: CASTQGSGRGGSGANVLTF. The variable domain in full, with the rest retrieved from reference TRBV19 and TRBJ2-6, is DGGITQSPKYLFRKEGQNVTLSCEQNLNHDAMYWYRQDPGQGLRLIYYSQIVNDFQKGDIAEGYSVSREKKESFPLTVTSAQKNPTAFYLCASTQGSGRGGSGANVLTFGAGSRLTVL.

V usage is TRBV5-4 and J usage is TRBJ2-3, with a tentative D call TRBD2 (6 bases). Germline CDR1 is SGHNT and CDR2 is YYREEE (reference sequence). This CDR3 spans 15 amino acids. V lost 0 bases and J 1 base, leaving 9 bases between the germline ends. CDR3 region: CASSLDSSGTDTQYF. DNA of the CDR3: TGTGCCAGCAGCTTGGATTCTAGCGGCACAGATACGCAGTATTTT.

The V gene is TRBV4-3, the J gene TRBJ2-3; D gene unclear. Germline V CDR1 and CDR2: LGHNA, YSLEER. The CDR3 covers 13 residues. Trimming left V 0 bases short and J 6 bases short, with 7 bases between. CDR3 DNA sequence: TGCGCCAGCAGCCAAGAAGGCGTTGATACGCAGTATTTT. It translates to CASSQEGVDTQYF.

This clone appeared a few times. The rearrangement links TRBV29-1 to TRBJ1-1; 9 bases align to TRBD1. The V and J ends lost 6 bases and 5 bases, in that order; junction bases with no gene match: 7. This CDR3 has 13 amino acids. Germline loops: CDR1 SQVTM, CDR2 ANQGSEA. CDR3 residues: CSVAGQGTTEAFF. In DNA form, the CDR3 reads TGCAGCGTCGCCGGACAGGGGACAACTGAAGCTTTCTTT. Complete variable domain (other parts from reference TRBV29-1 and TRBJ1-1): SAVISQKPSRDICQRGTSLTIQCQVDSQVTMMFWYRQQPGQSLTLIATANQGSEATYESGFVIDKFPISRPNLTFSTLTVSNMSPEDSSIYLCSVAGQGTTEAFFGQGTRLTVV.

This clone was seen a handful of times. The sample holds other DNA sequences that translate to the same CDR3. V usage is TRBV20-1 and J usage is TRBJ2-5; maybe TRBD1 (5 bases). The V gene lost 7 bases and the J gene lost 1 base, with 7 bases spanning the gap. The CDR3 length is 11 residues. CDR1 DFQATT and CDR2 SNEGSKA come from the germline V gene (reference sequence). This chain's CDR3 is CSGGVQETQYF. The CDR3 DNA reads TGCAGTGGGGGCGTCCAAGAGACCCAGTACTTC.

The J gene is TRBJ2-3, the V gene TRBV4-3, with D perhaps TRBD2 (6 bases). V shed 0 bases and J shed 2 bases, with 18 bases lying between them. CDR1 is LGHNA and CDR2 is YSLEER in the germline V gene. The CDR3 covers 18 residues. CDR3 amino acids: CASSQDSRGGRDTDTQYF. The DNA of the CDR3 is TGCGCCAGCAGCCAAGATAGTCGGGGAGGTAGGGACACAGATACGCAGTATTTT.

This clone was counted between two and nine times. The V gene is TRBV30, the J gene TRBJ1-1, with D uncertain. This CDR3 has 13 amino acids. Trimming removed 5 bases from V and 0 bases from J, with 10 bases in between. Germline CDR1 is GTSNPN and CDR2 is SVGIG (reference sequence). In nucleotides, the CDR3 is TGTGCCTGGGGGAACATGATGAACACTGAAGCTTTCTTT. It yields the protein CAWGNMMNTEAFF. Using reference TRBV30 and TRBJ1-1 for the parts outside the CDR3, the full variable domain is SQTIHQWPATLVQPVGSPLSLECTVEGTSNPNLYWYRQAAGRGLQLLFYSVGIGQISSEVPQNLSASRPQDRQFILSSKKLLLSDSGFYLCAWGNMMNTEAFFGQGTRLTVV.

This clone was found a few times. The sample carries other DNA sequences with the same CDR3. The rearrangement uses TRBV28 and TRBJ1-2, with D possibly being TRBD1 (5 bases). This CDR3 region has 15 residues. The germline V gene has CDR1 MDHEN and CDR2 SYDVKM. V dropped 2 bases and J dropped 4 bases, with 14 bases sitting between them. CDR3 loop: CASSLSPRVGYGYTF. CDR3 nucleotides: TGTGCCAGCAGTTTAAGTCCCAGGGTGGGCTATGGCTACACCTTC.

The chain has TRBV5-4 and TRBJ1-1; D is ambiguous. Looked up from germline, CDR1 is SGHNT and CDR2 is YYREEE (reference sequence). Trimming shortened V by 5 bases and J by 2 bases, and 10 bases separated the two germline ends. The CDR3 runs 13 residues. CDR3 bases: TGTGCCAGCAGTCAAGACATTAACACTGAAGCTTTCTTT. It codes for CASSQDINTEAFF. Full variable domain (remainder filled in from reference TRBV5-4 and TRBJ1-1): ETGVTQSPTHLIKTRGQQVTLRCSSQSGHNTVSWYQQALGQGPQFIFQYYREEENGRGNFPPRFSGLQFPNYSSELNVNALELDDSALYLCASSQDINTEAFFGQGTRLTVV.

Notes on this clone: Other DNA sequences in the same sample also yield this CDR3. V and J are TRBV30 and TRBJ1-5; tentative D call: TRBD1 (5 bases). Deletions cut 3 bases from V and 4 bases from J, with 10 bases between. The CDR3 is 13 residues long. From germline, CDR1 is GTSNPN and CDR2 SVGIG (reference sequence). The CDR3 region has the DNA TGTGCCTGGAGCGAGCAGGGAAATCAGCCCCAGCATTTT. Translating it yields CAWSEQGNQPQHF.

A few counts support this clone. This chain joins TRBV29-1 and TRBJ2-3, with D maybe TRBD2 (6 bases). Germline V gene data show CDR1 as SQVTM and CDR2 as ANQGSEA. There are 11 residues in the CDR3. The germline V and J ends were trimmed by 7 bases and 2 bases, with 7 bases remaining between them. The CDR3 region has the DNA TGCAGCGGGCGGGACACAGATACGCAGTATTTT. Its protein is CSGRDTDTQYF.

J is TRBJ2-4 and V is TRBV7-9, with D possibly matching TRBD2 (6 bases). Trimming removed 4 bases from V and 11 bases from J, with 12 bases in between. The CDR3 runs to 12 residues. Germline V gene data show CDR1 as SEHNR and CDR2 as FQNEAQ (reference sequence). CDR3 DNA sequence: TGTGCCAGCAGCTCGCTGGGGGAGGTTCAGTACTTC. It encodes CASSSLGEVQYF. Using reference TRBV7-9 and TRBJ2-4 for the parts outside the CDR3, the full variable domain is DTGVSQNPRHKITKRGQNVTFRCDPISEHNRLYWYRQTLGQGPEFLTYFQNEAQLEKSRLLSDRFSAERPKGSFSTLEIQRTEQGDSAMYLCASSSLGEVQYFGAGTRLSVL.

V gene TRBV5-1 combines with J gene TRBJ1-1; D is perhaps TRBD1 (5 bases). Germline V gene data show CDR1 as SGHRS and CDR2 as YFSETQ. V was shortened by 4 bases and J by 4 bases, with 14 bases between the two germline ends. The CDR3 length is 14 residues. CDR3 amino acids: CASSTGTVGTEAFF. The CDR3 nucleotides are TGCGCCAGCAGCACCGGGACTGTGGGCACTGAAGCTTTCTTT. The whole variable domain, filled in from reference TRBV5-1 and TRBJ1-1, reads KAGVTQTPRYLIKTRGQQVTLSCSPISGHRSVSWYQQTPGQGLQFLFEYFSETQRNKGNFPGRFSGRQFSNSRSEMNVSTLELGDSALYLCASSTGTVGTEAFFGQGTRLTVV.

The chain is built from TRBV7-6 and TRBJ2-5; 8 bases align to TRBD2. J was trimmed by 3 bases and V by 1 base; bases with no gene match: 10. This CDR3 has 17 residues. Germline V gene data show CDR1 as SGHVS and CDR2 as FNYEAQ. This chain's CDR3 is CASSLGRGGTAKETQYF. CDR3 DNA sequence: TGTGCCAGCAGCTTAGGCCGGGGGGGGACTGCAAAAGAGACCCAGTACTTC.

As regards this clone: The junction differs from germline at one of its ends, possibly a read error. CDR3 sequence reads: CASSQGSFYEQYF. For the CDR3, the DNA is TGTGCCAGCTCACAGGGGTCGTTCTACGAGCAGTACTTC. This chain connects TRBV5-1 to TRBJ2-7; TRBD1 matches at 7 bases. Looked up from germline, CDR1 is SGHRS and CDR2 is YFSETQ. This CDR3 spans 13 amino acids.

The chain joins TRBV27 to TRBJ1-5; D might be TRBD1 (6 bases). This CDR3 comprises 16 residues. The V gene's germline CDR1 is MNHEY and CDR2 SMNVEV (reference sequence). The V end lost 4 bases, the J end lost 5 bases, and 18 bases lay between the germline ends. Here the CDR3 DNA reads TGTGCCAGCAGTTCCCTTGGGGGGCGAACGGATCAGCCCCAGCATTTT. Its protein product is CASSSLGGRTDQPQHF.

V is TRBV9 and J is TRBJ1-2; D unresolved. CDR1 and CDR2 (germline): SGDLS, YYNGEE. The CDR3 loop spans 12 amino acids. V lost 4 bases and J lost 7, with 11 bases in between. The CDR3 DNA sequence: TGTGCCAGCAGCCCGGGGTCGGGTGGCTACACCTTC. Its protein is CASSPGSGGYTF.

This clone showed up just once. V usage is TRBV30 and J usage is TRBJ1-2, with D uncertain. Germline V gene lookup returns CDR1 GTSNPN and CDR2 SVGIG (reference sequence). CDR3 length: 14 residues. Trimming cost V 0 bases and J 4 bases, with 12 bases left between them. CDR3 nucleotide sequence: TGTGCCTGGAGTGTACGGGGTTTATTCTATGGCTACACCTTC. Protein: CAWSVRGLFYGYTF.

This clone was detected a few times. The CDR3 region has the DNA TGTGCCAGCAGTTACAAGGATAGCAATCAGCCCCAGCATTTT. This codes for CASSYKDSNQPQHF. The V call is TRBV27, the J call TRBJ1-5, with D unclear. Trimming cost V 4 bases and J 0 bases, with 7 bases left between them. This CDR3 has 14 amino acids. Germline V gene sequence: CDR1 MNHEY, CDR2 SMNVEV (reference sequence).

The chain joins TRBV30 to TRBJ2-5; D remains ambiguous. Trimming left V 0 bases short and J 5 bases short, with 7 bases between. Germline V lookup: CDR1 GTSNPN, CDR2 SVGIG (reference sequence). The CDR3 is 12 amino acids. The CDR3, as DNA: TGTGCCTGGAGTGTACATGGGGAGACCCAGTACTTC. Its translation: CAWSVHGETQYF.

The CDR3 sequence is CASSQAHGTWETQYF. The CDR3 DNA is TGCGCCAGCAGCCAAGCCCACGGGACTTGGGAGACCCAGTACTTC. The chain is built from TRBV4-1 and TRBJ2-5; a possible D gene is TRBD2 (6 bases). Germline V gene data show CDR1 as MGHRA and CDR2 as YSYEKL. Trimming cost V 1 base and J 5 bases, with 14 bases left between them. The CDR3 covers 15 residues.

Only a few counts were recorded for this clone. The chain links TRBV2 to TRBJ1-2; maybe TRBD1 (6 bases). V was pared by 7 bases and J by 10 bases, with 19 bases between. The CDR3 sequence is 13 residues long. Looked up from germline, CDR1 is SNHLY and CDR2 is FYNNEI. CDR3 sequence reads: CASINQDSQYYTF. CDR3 nucleotides: TGTGCCAGCATTAACCAGGACAGCCAATACTACACCTTC.

This clone came up a few times. A junction boundary mismatches the germline segment, possibly from a read error. V usage is TRBV10-3 and J usage is TRBJ2-1, with unresolved D. CDR3 length equals 12 residues. Per germline, CDR1 ENHRY and CDR2 SYGVKD. The CDR3 region is CASSYSGNEQFF. In nucleotides, the CDR3 is TGTGCCAGCAGTTACTCGGGCAATGAGCAGTTCTTC.

The V gene is TRBV30, the J gene TRBJ1-3, with D unresolved. Germline CDR1 reads GTSNPN; CDR2 reads SVGIG (reference sequence). With 0 bases removed from V and 4 bases from J, the gap between germline ends came to 16 bases. This CDR3 contains 16 residues. CDR3 coding DNA: TGTGCCTGGAGTGTATACCCCCCCGGAGGAGGAAACACCATATATTTT. Encoded protein: CAWSVYPPGGGNTIYF.